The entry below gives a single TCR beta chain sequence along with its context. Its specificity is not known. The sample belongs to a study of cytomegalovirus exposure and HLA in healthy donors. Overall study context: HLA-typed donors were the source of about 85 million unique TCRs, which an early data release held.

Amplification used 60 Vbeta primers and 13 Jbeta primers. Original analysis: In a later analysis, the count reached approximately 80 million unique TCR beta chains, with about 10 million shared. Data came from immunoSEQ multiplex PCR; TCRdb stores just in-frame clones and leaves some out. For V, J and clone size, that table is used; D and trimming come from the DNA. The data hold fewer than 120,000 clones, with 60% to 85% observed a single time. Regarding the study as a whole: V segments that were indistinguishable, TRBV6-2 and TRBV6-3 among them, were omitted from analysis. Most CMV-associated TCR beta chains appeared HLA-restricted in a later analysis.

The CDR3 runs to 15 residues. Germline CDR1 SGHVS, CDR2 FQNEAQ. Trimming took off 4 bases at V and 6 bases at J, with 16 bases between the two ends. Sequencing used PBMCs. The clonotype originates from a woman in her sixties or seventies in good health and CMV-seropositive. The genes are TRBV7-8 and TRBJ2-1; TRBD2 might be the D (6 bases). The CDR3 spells CASSSGTLNSNEQFF. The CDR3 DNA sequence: TGTGCCAGCAGCTCAGGGACTCTGAACTCCAATGAGCAGTTCTTC.